This section outlines one TCR beta chain sequence together with its context. Antigen specificity is unknown. Focal radiation plus CTLA-4 blockade with ipilimumab was administered to patients who had chemo-refractory metastatic non-small-cell lung cancer. This record belongs to a study of radiotherapy plus CTLA-4 blockade in lung cancer. About the study: Objective responses were observed in 15% to 20% of patients, and disease control was achieved by about 30%.

The germline gives CDR1 SGHVS, CDR2 FQNEAQ. The V and J ends lost 2 bases and 6 bases respectively, with 11 bases between them. There are 13 residues in the CDR3. The study's findings and limits: TCR clones of tumor origin grew in blood after radiotherapy plus ipilimumab. Strongest reported response predictors: early blood clone changes and post-radiation interferon-beta.

Assay: immunoSEQ multiplex PCR; the TCRdb copy retains only in-frame clones and omits some. The table has approximately 67,000 clones, about 80% seen once. This clonotype originated in a human donor with non-small cell lung cancer who had a partial response to radiotherapy plus ipilimumab. Sequenced here: peripheral blood, sampled from a patient treated with radiotherapy plus ipilimumab. This chain joins TRBV7-8 and TRBJ2-7; D is possibly TRBD1 (5 bases). CDR3 in DNA: TGTGCCAGCAGCTTAAGCTCAGGGCTCGAGCAGTACTTC. Translation: CASSLSSGLEQYF.